The clone carrying this TCR beta chain was counted only a few times. Other nucleotide sequences from this sample produce the same CDR3. The source of the sample is a study of blood T cell repertoires in COVID-19. Only in-frame clones appear in the TCRdb table, and some are missing; sequencing was by immunoSEQ multiplex PCR. The sample gives about 68,000 clones, 75% to 90% of which show up once; less than 2.5% is in the top ten. With 0 bases removed from V and 6 bases from J, the gap between germline ends came to 7 bases. CDR1 SGHRS and CDR2 YFSETQ come from the germline V gene. The CDR3 is 14 amino acids.

Source material: peripheral blood. The TCR originated in a human donor in a cohort sampled during active COVID-19. The chain combines TRBV5-1 with TRBJ1-6, with D unclear. The CDR3 DNA is TGCGCCAGCAGCTTGGGGAGAGGTAATTCACCCCTCCACTTT. It specifies CASSLGRGNSPLHF.